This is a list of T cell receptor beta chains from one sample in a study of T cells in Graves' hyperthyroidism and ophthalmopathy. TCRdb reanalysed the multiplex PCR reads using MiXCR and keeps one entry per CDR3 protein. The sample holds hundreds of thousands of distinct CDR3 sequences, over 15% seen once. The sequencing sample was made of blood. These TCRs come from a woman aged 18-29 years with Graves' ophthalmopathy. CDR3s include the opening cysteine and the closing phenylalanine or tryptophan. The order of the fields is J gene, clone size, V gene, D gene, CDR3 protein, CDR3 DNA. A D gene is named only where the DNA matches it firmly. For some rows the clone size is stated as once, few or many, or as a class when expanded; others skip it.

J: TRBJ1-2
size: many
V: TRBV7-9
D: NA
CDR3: CASSLYLTPVINGAGYTF
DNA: TGTGCCAGCAGCCTATATTTGACACCGGTGATAAACGGCGCTGGCTACACCTTC

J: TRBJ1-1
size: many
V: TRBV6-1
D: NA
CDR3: CASSYLRSSMNTEAFF
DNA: TGTGCCAGCAGTTATTTGCGCAGTAGCATGAACACTGAAGCTTTCTTT

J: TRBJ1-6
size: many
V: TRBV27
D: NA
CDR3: CASSSGSSYNSPLHF
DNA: TGTGCCAGCAGTTCAGGGAGCTCCTATAATTCACCCCTCCACTTT

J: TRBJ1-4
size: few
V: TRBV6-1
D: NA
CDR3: CASSEGGEHEKLFF
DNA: TGTGCCAGCAGTGAAGGGGGGGAGCATGAAAAACTGTTTTTT

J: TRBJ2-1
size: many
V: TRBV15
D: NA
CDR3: CATSRDPGRNYNEQFF
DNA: TGTGCCACCAGCAGAGACCCGGGACGGAATTACAATGAGCAGTTCTTC

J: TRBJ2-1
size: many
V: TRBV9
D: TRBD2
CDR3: CASSVDPAGGVNEQFF
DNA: TGTGCCAGCAGCGTAGATCCAGCGGGAGGGGTCAATGAGCAGTTCTTC

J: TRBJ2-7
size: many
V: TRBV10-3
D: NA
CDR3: CAIRILGTQTYEQYF
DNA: TGTGCCATCAGGATCTTGGGCACCCAGACCTACGAGCAGTACTTC

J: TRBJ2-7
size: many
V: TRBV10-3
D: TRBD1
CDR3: CAISQRPGQATYEQYF
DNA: TGTGCCATCAGTCAGAGACCGGGACAGGCGACCTACGAGCAGTACTTC

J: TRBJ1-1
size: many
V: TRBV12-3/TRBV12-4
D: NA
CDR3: CASSFFDDRNTEAFF
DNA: TGTGCCAGCAGTTTTTTCGACGACAGGAACACTGAAGCTTTCTTT

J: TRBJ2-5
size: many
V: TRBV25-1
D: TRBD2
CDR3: CASRTGLAEGETQYF
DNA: TGTGCCAGCAGAACCGGACTAGCGGAGGGGGAGACCCAGTACTTC

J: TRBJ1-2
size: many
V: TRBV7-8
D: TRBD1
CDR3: CASSPDRVGYGYTF
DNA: TGTGCCAGCAGCCCGGACAGGGTCGGCTATGGCTACACCTTC

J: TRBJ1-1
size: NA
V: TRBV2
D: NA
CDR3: CARQGSGALPEAFF
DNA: TGTGCCCGCCAGGGTAGCGGGGCTCTGCCTGAAGCTTTCTTT